The TCR beta chain under discussion was sequenced for a study of blood T cells in healthy people across ages. With each sample, at least 5 micrograms of total RNA were extracted. Whole-study findings and limits: Diversity of TCR beta correlated strongly with naive T cell percentage. Roughly linear declines in TCR beta diversity per million T cells occurred with age.

Using a J-beta primer mix together with a sample-barcoded 5' primer, a second PCR was run for roughly 7 to 11 cycles. Using its own MiXCR run on the 5' RACE reads, TCRdb lists one record per CDR3 protein. The top ten clones hold roughly a third of a sample with roughly 680,000 distinct CDR3 sequences, about 52% of them seen once. The CDR3 totals 23 residues. The germline CDR1 and CDR2 sequences are MNHEY and SVGEGT. Notes on this clonotype: What it recognizes is unknown.

The sequence was obtained from a woman aged 55 to 70 in good health. Sequenced input: blood. The J gene is TRBJ2-4, the V gene TRBV6-2 or TRBV6-3; TRBD2 matches 14 bases. The J call could be wrong; TRBJ2-7 is a better fit for the DNA end. CDR3 nucleotides: TGTGCCAGCAGGCCTCTACCGGGACTAGCGGGAGACCGGCGATCCGTGACTAACTACGAGCAGTACTTC. Amino acid sequence: CASRPLPGLAGDRRSVTNYEQYF.